These 23 T cell receptor beta chains came from one sample sequenced in a study of blood T cell repertoires in COVID-19 (TCRdb year 2020). To prepare the library, the immunoSEQ multiplex PCR assay was applied. TCRdb retrieved this table from immuneACCESS and kept in-frame rearrangements only. Not all clones are present; in checked studies, unresolved V genes account for under half, and no reason is known for the remainder. The sample includes tens of thousands of clones, with approximately 78% observed a single time. In total, the top ten clones hold under 40% of the sample. Sequencing was carried out using peripheral blood. These receptor sequences come from a man in his 60s with COVID-19, enrolled during active disease.

This sequence joins TRBV4-2 and TRBJ2-3; D remains unclear. This CDR3 is built from 13 residues. Germline CDR1 is LGHNA and CDR2 is YNFKEQ. The V and J ends lost 0 bases and 4 bases respectively, with 5 bases between them. The DNA of the CDR3 is TGTGCCAGCAGCCAAGATCAGTCAGATACGCAGTATTTT. Protein product: CASSQDQSDTQYF.

The gene calls are TRBV3-1 (or the pseudogene TRBV3-2) and TRBJ1-5; D is unclear. The CDR3 sequence is 13 residues long. Germline V gene sequence: CDR1 LGHDT, CDR2 YNNKEL (reference sequence). V was clipped by 0 bases and J by 9 bases, with 9 bases between them. CDR3 nucleotide sequence: TGTGCCAGCAGCCAAGATCGTAGCCGGCCCCAGCATTTT. Its protein product is CASSQDRSRPQHF.

The chain links TRBV7-3 to TRBJ2-5; TRBD2 aligns across 9 bases. V was pared by 5 bases and J by 4 bases, with 2 bases of the junction left unmatched. The germline CDR1 and CDR2 sequences are SGHTA and FQGTGA. The CDR3 has 13 residues. CDR3 sequence reads: CASSRGRGETQYF. The DNA of the CDR3 is TGTGCCAGCAGCCGCGGGAGGGGAGAGACCCAGTACTTC.

This clone was detected once. The chain combines TRBV7-9 with TRBJ2-2, with 7 bases matching TRBD1. The CDR3 loop spans 13 amino acids. Germline lookup yields CDR1 SEHNR and CDR2 FQNEAQ (reference sequence). V was clipped by 5 bases and J by 6 bases; unmatched bases: 3. The DNA of the CDR3 is TGTGCCAGCAGCCTCACAGGGGCCGGGGAGCTGTTTTTT. Amino acids: CASSLTGAGELFF.

This clone was seen just once. J is TRBJ2-5 and V is TRBV4-1; 10 positions agree with TRBD2. V was pared by 0 bases and J by 2 bases, with 3 bases of the junction left unmatched. Germline assignment: CDR1 MGHRA and CDR2 YSYEKL. The CDR3 loop spans 16 amino acids. As DNA, the CDR3 is TGCGCCAGCAGCCAAGAGGTAGCGGGGGGACAAGAGACCCAGTACTTC. This translates into CASSQEVAGGQETQYF.

V gene TRBV27 combines with J gene TRBJ2-3, with 7 bases identical to TRBD2. The CDR3 covers 14 residues. After removal of 2 bases from V and 1 base from J, the junction contained 0 bases not matched to a gene. Per the germline V gene, CDR1 is MNHEY and CDR2 is SMNVEV (reference sequence). DNA of the CDR3: TGTGCCAGCAGTTTAACTAGCGGCACAGATACGCAGTATTTT. This translates into CASSLTSGTDTQYF.

This clone was observed a single time. The chain combines TRBV7-3 with TRBJ1-1, with D unclear. V was pared by 4 bases and J by 5 bases, with 14 bases between. The CDR3 has 14 residues. Germline V lookup: CDR1 SGHTA, CDR2 FQGTGA. The CDR3: CASSSPGEGTEAFF. DNA of the CDR3: TGTGCCAGCAGCTCCCCGGGAGAAGGGACTGAAGCTTTCTTT. The whole variable domain, remainder taken from reference TRBV7-3 and TRBJ1-1, is GAGVSQTPSNKVTEKGKYVELRCDPISGHTALYWYRQSLGQGPEFLIYFQGTGAADDSGLPNDRFFAVRPEGSVSTLKIQRTERGDSAVYLCASSSPGEGTEAFFGQGTRLTVV.

The J gene is TRBJ1-5, the V gene TRBV5-1; TRBD1 might be the D (6 bases). Germline CDR1 is SGHRS and CDR2 is YFSETQ. Trimming left V 4 bases short and J 0 bases short, with 11 bases between. The CDR3 loop spans 15 amino acids. The CDR3 nucleotides read TGCGCCAGCAGCCCCGGGACAAATAGCAATCAGCCCCAGCATTTT. Translated: CASSPGTNSNQPQHF.

The chain is built from TRBV25-1 and TRBJ1-2; tentative D call: TRBD1 (6 bases). The ends were cut back, 1 base at V and 4 bases at J, with 13 bases in the middle. This CDR3 is 15 amino acids long. Per the germline V gene, CDR1 is MGHDK and CDR2 is SYGVNS. CDR3 protein: CASSEFNRDLYGYTF. DNA for the CDR3: TGTGCCAGCAGTGAATTCAACAGGGACCTCTATGGCTACACCTTC.

The chain recombines TRBV6-5 with TRBJ2-7; 10 nucleotides agree with TRBD1. V gave up 7 bases and J gave up 3 bases; unmatched junction bases: 6. The germline CDR1 and CDR2 sequences are MNHEY and SVGAGI. The CDR3 consists of 14 residues. CDR3 nucleotide sequence: TGTGCCAGCACCACGGGGGACAGGGGCTACGAGCAGTACTTC. Protein product: CASTTGDRGYEQYF.

The chain uses TRBV11-3 and TRBJ2-7; TRBD1 matches 7 bases. The CDR3 extends over 11 amino acids. J lost 7 bases, V lost 6 bases, and 3 bases had no gene match. The germline V gene has CDR1 SGHNT and CDR2 YENEEA. The DNA of the CDR3 is TGTGCCAGCAGGTCGACAGGGGAGCAGTACTTC. Translating gives CASRSTGEQYF.

This chain connects TRBV7-3 to TRBJ2-6, with TRBD2 matching 7 bases. Trimming took 0 bases from V and 15 from J; bases not matched to a gene: 8. Germline values: CDR1 SGHTA, CDR2 FQGTGA. This CDR3 spans 14 amino acids. The CDR3 loop is CASSLTGRGSNLTF. The CDR3 DNA sequence: TGTGCCAGCAGCTTAACTGGGAGGGGTAGCAACCTGACTTTC.

The chain recombines TRBV9 with TRBJ2-2; D may be TRBD2 (6 bases). The V end was cut by 5 bases, the J end by 7 bases, with 18 bases between. CDR3 length equals 15 residues. Germline V gives CDR1 SGDLS, CDR2 YYNGEE. CDR3 region: CASSPGERLVGELFF. The CDR3 region has the DNA TGTGCCAGCAGTCCGGGAGAGAGGTTGGTCGGGGAGCTGTTTTTT.

The gene calls are TRBV4-3 and TRBJ2-1, with 8 bases lining up with TRBD2. This CDR3 region has 13 residues. Losses at the gene ends were 0 bases for V and 16 bases for J; bases not matched to a gene: 8. Germline CDR1 is LGHNA and CDR2 is YSLEER. Here the CDR3 reads CASSQEWGREEFF. The CDR3 nucleotides read TGCGCCAGCAGCCAAGAGTGGGGGCGGGAGGAATTCTTC.

The genes are TRBV3-1 (or the pseudogene TRBV3-2) and TRBJ2-5, with 8 positions matching TRBD2. From germline, CDR1 is LGHDT and CDR2 YNNKEL (reference sequence). This CDR3 contains 17 residues. The V gene end was trimmed by 4 bases and the J gene end by 4 bases; junction bases not matched to a gene: 14. The CDR3 loop is CASSLPLAGGRSETQYF. The CDR3 DNA follows: TGTGCCAGCAGCCTACCCCTTGCGGGGGGTCGTTCAGAGACCCAGTACTTC.

The CDR3 bases are TGTGCCAGCAGTTTGAGCTCCACTGAAGCTTTCTTT. Amino acids: CASSLSSTEAFF. The chain has TRBV12-3 or TRBV12-4 and TRBJ1-1; D remains ambiguous. CDR3 length: 12 residues. V was cut by 3 bases and J by 4 bases, with 6 bases left in between.

The CDR3 here is CASSKRESGLTKNIQYF. CDR3 in DNA: TGTGCCAGCAGTAAACGGGAGAGTGGGTTAACCAAAAACATTCAGTACTTC. This sequence joins TRBV27 and TRBJ2-4; weak D call: TRBD2 (6 bases). V shed 5 bases and J shed 2 bases, with 19 bases lying between them. Per the germline V gene, CDR1 is MNHEY and CDR2 is SMNVEV (reference sequence). This CDR3 has 17 amino acids.

The rearrangement joins TRBV15 to TRBJ1-5, with a tentative D call TRBD1 (6 bases). This CDR3 spans 16 amino acids. The germline V and J ends were trimmed by 0 bases and 7 bases, with 16 bases remaining between them. The germline V gene has CDR1 LNHNV and CDR2 YYDKDF (reference sequence). The CDR3 is CATSRDTGSSGQPQHF. The CDR3 nucleotides read TGTGCCACCAGCAGAGATACAGGGAGCTCAGGACAGCCCCAGCATTTT. The full variable domain, completed using reference TRBV15 and TRBJ1-5, is DAMVIQNPRYQVTQFGKPVTLSCSQTLNHNVMYWYQQKSSQAPKLLFHYYDKDFNNEADTPDNFQSRRPNTSFCFLDIRSPGLGDTAMYLCATSRDTGSSGQPQHFGDGTRLSIL.

The CDR3 DNA sequence: TGTGCCAGCAGCGTAGGGGGCAGGGGAATAGGTTGGGACACTGAAGCTTTCTTT. This encodes CASSVGGRGIGWDTEAFF. The rearrangement uses TRBV9 and TRBJ1-1, with a tentative D call TRBD1 (6 bases). The germline CDR1 and CDR2 sequences are SGDLS and YYNGEE. Trimming shortened V by 0 bases and J by 3 bases, and 21 bases separated the two germline ends. This CDR3 is 18 amino acids long.

This rearrangement joins TRBV5-4 to TRBJ1-6, with D maybe TRBD1 (6 bases). V was cut by 0 bases and J by 1 base, with 8 bases left in between. Germline V gene sequence: CDR1 SGHNT, CDR2 YYREEE (reference sequence). The CDR3 is 16 amino acids. The CDR3 is CASSLGQGSYNSPLHF. The CDR3 DNA sequence: TGTGCCAGCAGCTTGGGTCAGGGGTCCTATAATTCACCCCTCCACTTT.

V is TRBV7-2 and J is TRBJ1-3, with no clear D. CDR3 length: 17 amino acids. Trimming cost V 4 bases and J 2 bases, with 18 bases left between them. Per the germline V gene, CDR1 is SGHTA and CDR2 is FQGNSA. CDR3 protein: CASSSPSLGLAGNTIYF. The CDR3 bases are TGTGCCAGCAGCTCACCCTCTCTCGGGTTGGCTGGAAACACCATATATTTT.

In its sample, this clone was seen once. The genes are TRBV19 and TRBJ1-1, with a tentative D call TRBD1 (5 bases). With 7 bases removed from V and 8 bases from J, the gap between germline ends came to 14 bases. The CDR3 is made up of 12 amino acids. CDR1 LNHDA and CDR2 SQIVND come from the germline V gene (reference sequence). The CDR3 DNA reads as TGTGCCAGTATCGCCCACCAGGGCGAAGCTTTCTTT. Amino acids: CASIAHQGEAFF.

This clone has a single count. The chain carries TRBV5-1 and TRBJ2-1; D perhaps matches TRBD1 (5 bases). Trimming stripped 4 bases from V and 15 bases from J, with 20 bases between. The CDR3 totals 13 residues. Germline V gene data show CDR1 as SGHRS and CDR2 as YFSETQ. For the CDR3, the DNA is TGCGCCAGCAGCCGGAGCCTAGGGGCCGATGCGTTCTTC. Translating gives CASSRSLGADAFF. Together with reference TRBV5-1 and TRBJ2-1, the CDR3 gives the full variable domain: KAGVTQTPRYLIKTRGQQVTLSCSPISGHRSVSWYQQTPGQGLQFLFEYFSETQRNKGNFPGRFSGRQFSNSRSEMNVSTLELGDSALYLCASSRSLGADAFFGPGTRLTVL.